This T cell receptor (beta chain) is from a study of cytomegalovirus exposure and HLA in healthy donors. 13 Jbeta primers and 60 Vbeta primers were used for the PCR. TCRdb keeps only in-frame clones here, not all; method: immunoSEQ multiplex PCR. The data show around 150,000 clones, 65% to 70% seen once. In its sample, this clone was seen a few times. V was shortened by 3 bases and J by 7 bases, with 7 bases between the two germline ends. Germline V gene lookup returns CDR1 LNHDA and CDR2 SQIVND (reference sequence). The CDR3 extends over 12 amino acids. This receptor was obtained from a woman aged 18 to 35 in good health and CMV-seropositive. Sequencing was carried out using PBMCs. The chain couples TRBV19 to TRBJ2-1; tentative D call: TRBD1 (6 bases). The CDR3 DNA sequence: TGTGCCAGTAGTATGACAGGTAATGAGCAGTTCTTC. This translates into CASSMTGNEQFF. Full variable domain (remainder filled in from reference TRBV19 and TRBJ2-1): DGGITQSPKYLFRKEGQNVTLSCEQNLNHDAMYWYRQDPGQGLRLIYYSQIVNDFQKGDIAEGYSVSREKKESFPLTVTSAQKNPTAFYLCASSMTGNEQFFGPGTRLTVL.